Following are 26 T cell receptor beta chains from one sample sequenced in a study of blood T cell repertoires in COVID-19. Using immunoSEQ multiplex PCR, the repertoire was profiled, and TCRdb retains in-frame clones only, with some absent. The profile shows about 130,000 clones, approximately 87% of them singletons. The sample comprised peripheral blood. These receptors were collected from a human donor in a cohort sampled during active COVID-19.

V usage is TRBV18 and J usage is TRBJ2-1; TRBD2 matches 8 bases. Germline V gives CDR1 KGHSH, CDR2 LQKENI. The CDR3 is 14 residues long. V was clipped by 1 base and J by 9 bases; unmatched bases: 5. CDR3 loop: CASSPQAGGGEQFF. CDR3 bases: TGTGCCAGCTCACCACAGGCGGGGGGTGGTGAGCAGTTCTTC.

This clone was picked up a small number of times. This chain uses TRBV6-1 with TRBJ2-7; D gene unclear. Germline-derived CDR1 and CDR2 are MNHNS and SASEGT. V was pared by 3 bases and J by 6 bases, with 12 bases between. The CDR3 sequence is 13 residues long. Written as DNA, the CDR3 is TGTGCCAGCAGTGACCCCGCTAGATCCGAGCAGTACTTC. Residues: CASSDPARSEQYF.

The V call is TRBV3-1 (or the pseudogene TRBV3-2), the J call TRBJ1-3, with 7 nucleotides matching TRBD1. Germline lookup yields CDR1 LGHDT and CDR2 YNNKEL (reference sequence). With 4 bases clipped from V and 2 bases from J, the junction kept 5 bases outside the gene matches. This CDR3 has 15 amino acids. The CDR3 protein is CASSLHRGTGNTIYF. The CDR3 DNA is TGTGCCAGCAGCCTCCACAGGGGAACTGGAAACACCATATATTTT.

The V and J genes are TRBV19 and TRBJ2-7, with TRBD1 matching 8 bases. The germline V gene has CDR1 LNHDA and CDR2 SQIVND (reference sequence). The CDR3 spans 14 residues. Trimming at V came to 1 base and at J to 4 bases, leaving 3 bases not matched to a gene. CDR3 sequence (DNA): TGTGCCAGTAGTATAGGACAGGGGTCTTACGAGCAGTACTTC. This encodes CASSIGQGSYEQYF.

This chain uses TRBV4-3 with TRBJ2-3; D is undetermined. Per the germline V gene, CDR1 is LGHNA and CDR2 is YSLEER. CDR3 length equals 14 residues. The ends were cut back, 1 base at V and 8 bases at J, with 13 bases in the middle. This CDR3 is CASSQVSFAPTQYF. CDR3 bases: TGCGCCAGCAGCCAAGTGAGTTTTGCGCCTACGCAGTATTTT.

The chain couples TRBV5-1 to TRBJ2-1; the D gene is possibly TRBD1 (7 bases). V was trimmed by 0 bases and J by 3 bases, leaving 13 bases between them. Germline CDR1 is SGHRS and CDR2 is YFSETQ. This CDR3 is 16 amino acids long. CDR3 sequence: CASSLDGGTDYNEQFF. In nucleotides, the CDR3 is TGCGCCAGCAGCTTGGATGGGGGGACAGACTACAATGAGCAGTTCTTC.

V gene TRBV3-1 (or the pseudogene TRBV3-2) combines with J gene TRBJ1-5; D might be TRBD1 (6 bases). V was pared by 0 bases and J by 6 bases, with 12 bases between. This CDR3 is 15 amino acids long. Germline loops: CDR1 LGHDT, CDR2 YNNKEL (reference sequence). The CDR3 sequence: CASSQDQGGGQPQHF. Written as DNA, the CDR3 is TGTGCCAGCAGCCAAGATCAAGGGGGGGGTCAGCCCCAGCATTTT.

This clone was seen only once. The CDR3 DNA sequence: TGTGCCAGCACTATGGGGGGACCCAGCTCCTACGAGCAGTACTTC. Its protein product is CASTMGGPSSYEQYF. The rearrangement uses TRBV28 and TRBJ2-7; the D gene is possibly TRBD2 (6 bases). The CDR3 covers 15 residues. Germline assignment: CDR1 MDHEN and CDR2 SYDVKM. V was trimmed by 7 bases and J by 0 bases, leaving 16 bases between them. Drawing the rest from reference TRBV28 and TRBJ2-7, the complete variable domain is DVKVTQSSRYLVKRTGEKVFLECVQDMDHENMFWYRQDPGLGLRLIYFSYDVKMKEKGDIPEGYSVSREKKERFSLILESASTNQTSMYLCASTMGGPSSYEQYFGPGTRLTVT.

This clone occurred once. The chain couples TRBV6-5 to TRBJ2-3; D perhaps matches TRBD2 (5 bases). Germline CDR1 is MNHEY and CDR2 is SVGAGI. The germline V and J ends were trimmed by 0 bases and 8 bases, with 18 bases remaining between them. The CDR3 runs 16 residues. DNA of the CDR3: TGTGCCAGCAGTTACTCAGGGTCCGCAACCAGCGGTACGCAGTATTTT. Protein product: CASSYSGSATSGTQYF.

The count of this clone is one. The CDR3 DNA sequence: TGTGCCAGCAGCTTTATCGGCACAGATACGCAGTATTTT. Its protein product is CASSFIGTDTQYF. The chain combines TRBV11-3 with TRBJ2-3; D is unresolved. This CDR3 has 13 amino acids. V was clipped by 3 bases and J by 1 base, with 5 bases between them. CDR1 is SGHNT and CDR2 is YENEEA in the germline V gene.

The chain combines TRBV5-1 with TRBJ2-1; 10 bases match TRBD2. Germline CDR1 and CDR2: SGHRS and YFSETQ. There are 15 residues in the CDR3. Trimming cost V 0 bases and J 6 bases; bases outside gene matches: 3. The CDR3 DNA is TGCGCCAGCAGCTTGGAAGCGGGAGGGCGCAATGAGCAGTTCTTC. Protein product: CASSLEAGGRNEQFF.

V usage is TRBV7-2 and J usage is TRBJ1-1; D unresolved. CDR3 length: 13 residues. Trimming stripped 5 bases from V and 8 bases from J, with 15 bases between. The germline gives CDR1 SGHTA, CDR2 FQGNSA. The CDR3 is CASSVRPGLEAFF. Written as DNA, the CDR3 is TGTGCCAGCAGCGTAAGACCAGGCCTAGAAGCTTTCTTT. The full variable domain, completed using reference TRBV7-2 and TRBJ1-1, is GAGVSQSPSNKVTEKGKDVELRCDPISGHTALYWYRQSLGQGLEFLIYFQGNSAPDKSGLPSDRFSAERTGGSVSTLTIQRTQQEDSAVYLCASSVRPGLEAFFGQGTRLTVV.

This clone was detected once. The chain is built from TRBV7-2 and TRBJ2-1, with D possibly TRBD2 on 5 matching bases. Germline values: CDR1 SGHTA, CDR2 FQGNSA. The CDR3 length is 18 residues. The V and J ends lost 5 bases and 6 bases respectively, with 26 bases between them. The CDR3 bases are TGTGCCAGCAGCGGGCGGGCCGGGTTTGGTACTTTAGGCAATGAGCAGTTCTTC. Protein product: CASSGRAGFGTLGNEQFF.

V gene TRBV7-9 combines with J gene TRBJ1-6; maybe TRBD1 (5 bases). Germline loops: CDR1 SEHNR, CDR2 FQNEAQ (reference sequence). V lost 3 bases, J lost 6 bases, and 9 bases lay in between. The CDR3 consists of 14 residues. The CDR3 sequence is CASSFRQSNSPLHF. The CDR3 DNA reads TGTGCCAGCAGCTTCAGACAGTCTAATTCACCCCTCCACTTT.

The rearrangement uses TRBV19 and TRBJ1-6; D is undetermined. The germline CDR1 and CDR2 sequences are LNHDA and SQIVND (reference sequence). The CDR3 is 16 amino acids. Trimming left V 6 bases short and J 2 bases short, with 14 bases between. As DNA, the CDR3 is TGTGCCAGTAGGGGCCCAGCCAGGCCCTATAATTCACCCCTCCACTTT. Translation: CASRGPARPYNSPLHF. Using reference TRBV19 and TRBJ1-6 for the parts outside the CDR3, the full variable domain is DGGITQSPKYLFRKEGQNVTLSCEQNLNHDAMYWYRQDPGQGLRLIYYSQIVNDFQKGDIAEGYSVSREKKESFPLTVTSAQKNPTAFYLCASRGPARPYNSPLHFGNGTRLTVT.

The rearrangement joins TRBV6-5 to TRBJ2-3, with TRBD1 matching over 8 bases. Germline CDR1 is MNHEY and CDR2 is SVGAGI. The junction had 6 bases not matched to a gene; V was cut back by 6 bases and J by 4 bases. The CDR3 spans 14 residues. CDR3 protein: CASSSDRGPDTQYF. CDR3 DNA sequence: TGTGCCAGCAGCTCTGACAGGGGCCCAGATACGCAGTATTTT.

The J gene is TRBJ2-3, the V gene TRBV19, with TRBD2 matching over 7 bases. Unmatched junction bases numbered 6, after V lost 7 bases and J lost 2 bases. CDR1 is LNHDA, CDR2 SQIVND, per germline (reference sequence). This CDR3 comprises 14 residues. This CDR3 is CASKGAGDTDTQYF. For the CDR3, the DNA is TGTGCCAGTAAAGGCGCGGGGGACACAGATACGCAGTATTTT.

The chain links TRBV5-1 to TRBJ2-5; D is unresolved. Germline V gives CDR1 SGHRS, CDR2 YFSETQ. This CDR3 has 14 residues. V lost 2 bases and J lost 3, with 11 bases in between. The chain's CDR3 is CASSLRQAEETQYF. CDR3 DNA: TGCGCCAGCAGCTTACGGCAGGCTGAAGAGACCCAGTACTTC.

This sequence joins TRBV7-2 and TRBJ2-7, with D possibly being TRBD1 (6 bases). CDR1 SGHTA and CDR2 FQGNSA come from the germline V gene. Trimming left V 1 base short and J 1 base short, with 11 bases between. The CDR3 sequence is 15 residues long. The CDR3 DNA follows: TGTGCCAGCAGCTTAGGCGGACAGAAGTCCTACGAGCAGTACGTC. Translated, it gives CASSLGGQKSYEQYV.

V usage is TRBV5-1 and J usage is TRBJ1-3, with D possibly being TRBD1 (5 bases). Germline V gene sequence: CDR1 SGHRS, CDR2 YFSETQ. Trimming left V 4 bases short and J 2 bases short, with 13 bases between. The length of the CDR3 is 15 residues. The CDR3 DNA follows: TGCGCCAGCAGCCGAGCCCCGGACACTGGAAACACCATATATTTT. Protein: CASSRAPDTGNTIYF.

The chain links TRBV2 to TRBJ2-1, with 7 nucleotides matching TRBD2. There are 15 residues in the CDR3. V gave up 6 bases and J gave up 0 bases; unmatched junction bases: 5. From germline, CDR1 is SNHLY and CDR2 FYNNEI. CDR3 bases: TGTGCCAGCAGGGGGGGGACTAACTCCTACAATGAGCAGTTCTTC. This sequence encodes CASRGGTNSYNEQFF.

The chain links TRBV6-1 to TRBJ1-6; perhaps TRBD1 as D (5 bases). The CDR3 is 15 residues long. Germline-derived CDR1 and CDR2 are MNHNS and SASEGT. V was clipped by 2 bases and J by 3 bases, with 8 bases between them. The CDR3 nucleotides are TGTGCCAGCAGTGAACAGGGAGGCTATAATTCACCCCTCCACTTT. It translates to CASSEQGGYNSPLHF.

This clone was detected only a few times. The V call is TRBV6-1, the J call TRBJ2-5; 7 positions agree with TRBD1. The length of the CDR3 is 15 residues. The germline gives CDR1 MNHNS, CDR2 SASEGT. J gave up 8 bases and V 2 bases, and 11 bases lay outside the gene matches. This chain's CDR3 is CASSELSGQHQTQYF. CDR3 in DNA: TGTGCCAGCAGTGAATTATCGGGACAGCACCAAACCCAGTACTTC.

CDR3 residues: CASSGWRDGTDTQYF. In DNA, the CDR3 is TGTGCCAGCTCCGGGTGGCGGGATGGCACAGATACGCAGTATTTT. This chain uses TRBV7-9 with TRBJ2-3; tentative D call: TRBD2 (6 bases). V was pared by 8 bases and J by 1 base, with 16 bases between. Germline CDR1 is SEHNR and CDR2 is FQNEAQ (reference sequence). The CDR3 totals 15 residues.

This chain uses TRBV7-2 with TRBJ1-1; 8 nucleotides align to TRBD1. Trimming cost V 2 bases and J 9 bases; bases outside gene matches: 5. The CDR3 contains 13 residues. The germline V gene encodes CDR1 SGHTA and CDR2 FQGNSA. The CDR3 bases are TGTGCCAGCAGCTTACAAGGACAGGGAAAAGCTTTCTTT. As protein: CASSLQGQGKAFF. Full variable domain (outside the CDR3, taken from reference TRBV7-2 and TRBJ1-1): GAGVSQSPSNKVTEKGKDVELRCDPISGHTALYWYRQSLGQGLEFLIYFQGNSAPDKSGLPSDRFSAERTGGSVSTLTIQRTQQEDSAVYLCASSLQGQGKAFFGQGTRLTVV.

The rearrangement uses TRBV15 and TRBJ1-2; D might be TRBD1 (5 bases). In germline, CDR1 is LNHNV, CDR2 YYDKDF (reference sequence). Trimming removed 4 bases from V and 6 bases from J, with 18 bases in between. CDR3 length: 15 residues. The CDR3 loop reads CATSKRPRAFDGYTF. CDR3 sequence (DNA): TGTGCCACCAGCAAACGTCCCAGGGCGTTTGATGGCTACACCTTC.